The rows below give T cell receptor beta chains drawn from one sample of a study of shared clonotypes between healthy human individuals. Profiled with immunoSEQ multiplex PCR; TCRdb holds only in-frame clones, not every one. Of 500,000 to 700,000 clones in the sample, about 95% are singletons; the top ten hold around 0.11%. Sequenced sample: naive CD8+ T cells sorted from blood. These receptors were taken from a woman aged 25 to 39 in good health. Each CDR3 is given with its conserved first and last residue. The order of the fields is CDR3 DNA, CDR3 protein, clone size, J gene, V gene, D gene. The D gene is left open where the match is weak. Clone size is shown for a subset of rows, as once, few, many or a class of expanded clone.

TGTGCCAGTACCTGGCGGAGCTCAAATCAGCCCCAGCATTTT	CASTWRSSNQPQHF	NA	TRBJ1-5	TRBV19	NA
TGTGCCAGCAGTTCCAGTGGGACGTTGGTGAACGAGCAGTACTTC	CASSSSGTLVNEQYF	NA	TRBJ2-7	TRBV28	NA
TGTGCCAGCAGCCTGGGTTTGGGGGAGCAGTACTTC	CASSLGLGEQYF	NA	TRBJ2-7	TRBV5-5	NA
TGTGCCAGTTCCGCCGCCGGGGCCTTGACCGGGGAGCTGTTTTTT	CASSAAGALTGELFF	once	TRBJ2-2	TRBV19	NA
TGTGCCAGCAGTGATCTAGCGCATCAGATCAATGAGCAGTTCTTC	CASSDLAHQINEQFF	NA	TRBJ2-1	TRBV2	NA
TGTGCCAGTAGTATAGGACTAGCCTACGAGCAGTACTTC	CASSIGLAYEQYF	NA	TRBJ2-7	TRBV19	NA
TGTGCCAGCAGTGGGCTAAGGCAGTACAATCAGCCCCAGCATTTT	CASSGLRQYNQPQHF	NA	TRBJ1-5	TRBV2	NA
TGTGCCAGCAGTGTTCCGGGACAGGGAGGAGAGCAGTACTTC	CASSVPGQGGEQYF	few	TRBJ2-7	TRBV2	TRBD1
TGTGCCAGCAGTCCGGAGGTAGCGGGCACAGATACGCAGTATTTT	CASSPEVAGTDTQYF	NA	TRBJ2-3	TRBV13	NA
TGTGCCAGCAGTCGGGACAGTGAAGCTTTCTTT	CASSRDSEAFF	NA	TRBJ1-1	TRBV5-4	TRBD1
TGTGCCAGCAGCCAACCAACAGTGCAAGAGACCCAGTACTTC	CASSQPTVQETQYF	NA	TRBJ2-5	TRBV14	NA
TGTGCCAGTAGTATCAACTCAGATACGCAGTATTTT	CASSINSDTQYF	NA	TRBJ2-3	TRBV19	NA
TGTGCCAGCAGTTTTGGCAGGGGCTACGAGCAGTACTTC	CASSFGRGYEQYF	NA	TRBJ2-7	TRBV28	NA
TGTGCCAGCAGTTTAGGGCGGGGTGCCTACGAGCAGTACTTC	CASSLGRGAYEQYF	NA	TRBJ2-7	TRBV28	NA